A single sample is the source of the 10 T cell receptor beta chains below, sequenced in a study of T cells after yellow fever vaccination. TCRdb used MiXCR to reprocess the 5' RACE reads, holding one entry per CDR3 protein. This table has around 600,000 distinct CDR3 sequences, 9% to 15% appearing once. The source material was PBMCs, sampled on the day of the yellow fever booster vaccination. These TCRs come from a man under 40 who received the YFV17D yellow fever vaccine.

Only a few counts were recorded for this clonotype. The CDR3 nucleotides read TGTGCCAGCAGCTTCGGGTTTAGCGGGAGTATCCGGCAGTACTTC. Translated, it gives CASSFGFSGSIRQYF. The chain employs TRBV5-6 and TRBJ2-7, with 9 bases aligning to TRBD2. J was trimmed by 9 bases and V by 2 bases; bases with no gene match: 12. CDR3 size: 15 residues. Germline V gives CDR1 SGHDT, CDR2 YYEEEE.

The genes are TRBV7-2 and TRBJ2-7; tentative D call: TRBD2 (5 bases). This CDR3 comprises 13 residues. V dropped 4 bases and J dropped 2 bases, with 9 bases sitting between them. Per germline, CDR1 SGHTA and CDR2 FQGNSA. DNA for the CDR3: TGTGCCAGCAGCTGGAATAGCGCCTACGAGCAGTACTTC. Protein sequence: CASSWNSAYEQYF.

The genes are TRBV7-3 and TRBJ2-3, with TRBD2 as a possible D gene (5 bases). This CDR3 contains 14 residues. CDR1 is SGHTA and CDR2 is FQGTGA in the germline V gene. The V and J ends lost 4 bases and 0 bases respectively, with 8 bases between them. CDR3 bases: TGTGCCAGCAGCTACCGCGGGAGCACAGATACGCAGTATTTT. Amino acid sequence: CASSYRGSTDTQYF.

V is TRBV11-2 and J is TRBJ2-4; 14 positions agree with TRBD2. This CDR3 is built from 20 residues. The junction had 12 bases not matched to a gene; V was cut back by 5 bases and J by 0 bases. Germline CDR1 reads SGHAT; CDR2 reads FQNNGV. CDR3 loop: CASSPTTGLAGAGAKNIQYF. CDR3 DNA: TGTGCCAGCAGCCCGACCACGGGACTAGCGGGAGCGGGAGCCAAAAACATTCAGTACTTC.

In DNA, the CDR3 is TGTGCCATCAGTGAGCCTAGCGGGAGCTCCTACGAGCAGTACTTC. Residues: CAISEPSGSSYEQYF. The chain is built from TRBV10-3 and TRBJ2-7; TRBD2 agrees at 10 bases. Germline values: CDR1 ENHRY, CDR2 SYGVKD. The V segment lost 2 bases and the J segment 0 bases; nucleotides outside the gene matches: 1. The CDR3 loop spans 15 amino acids.

The CDR3 spells CASSLIMGTGSNEQFF. The DNA of the CDR3 is TGCGCCAGCAGCTTAATTATGGGGACAGGGAGCAATGAGCAGTTCTTC. V usage is TRBV5-1 and J usage is TRBJ2-1, with 9 bases matching TRBD1. V lost 2 bases and J lost 6; bases outside the gene matches: 9. Germline CDR1 reads SGHRS; CDR2 reads YFSETQ. There are 16 residues in the CDR3.

Many counts were recorded for this clonotype. The chain combines TRBV15 with TRBJ2-1; D gene uncertain. This CDR3 is 13 amino acids long. The ends were cut back, 8 bases at V and 0 bases at J, with 8 bases in the middle. CDR1 LNHNV and CDR2 YYDKDF come from the germline V gene (reference sequence). In DNA form, the CDR3 reads TGTGCCACCTTTCGGAGCTCCTACAATGAGCAGTTCTTC. It is translated as CATFRSSYNEQFF.

The chain has TRBV20-1 and TRBJ2-5; TRBD2 might be the D (6 bases). Germline-derived CDR1 and CDR2 are DFQATT and SNEGSKA (reference sequence). The CDR3 covers 18 residues. With 1 base removed from V and 4 bases from J, the gap between germline ends came to 25 bases. The CDR3: CSARALLDGSPLGETQYF. The CDR3 DNA is TGCAGTGCTAGAGCCCTCCTTGACGGGAGCCCCCTCGGAGAGACCCAGTACTTC.

This clonotype was counted at least ten times. This chain connects TRBV29-1 to TRBJ2-5, with D tentatively TRBD2 (6 bases). Germline V gene data show CDR1 as SQVTM and CDR2 as ANQGSEA. This CDR3 region has 13 residues. Trimming cost V 4 bases and J 3 bases, with 12 bases left between them. CDR3 DNA sequence: TGCAGCGTTGTATCTGGGGAGGAAGAGACCCAGTACTTC. Encoded protein: CSVVSGEEETQYF.

This clonotype was detected only a few times. The chain has TRBV6-2 or TRBV6-3 and TRBJ2-1; 9 positions match TRBD1. Germline lookup yields CDR1 MNHEY and CDR2 SVGEGT. The CDR3 totals 16 residues. The ends lost 1 base at V and 7 bases at J; junction bases unmatched: 8. This CDR3 reads CASSYWGQGLGNEQFF. The CDR3 nucleotides are TGTGCCAGCAGTTACTGGGGACAGGGCTTGGGGAATGAGCAGTTCTTC.